This T cell receptor beta chain was captured in a study of regulatory T cells in long-lasting Graves disease. Study-level results: TRBV28 was favored in persistent disease, as were TRBJ1-2 and TRBJ2-5.

There are many counts of this clonotype. Its antigen is unknown. With iRepertoire HTBI primers and Arm-PCR of CDR3 regions, TCR beta libraries were built. MiXCR, applied by TCRdb to the multiplex PCR reads, yields one record per CDR3 protein. The repertoire holds some 200,000 distinct CDR3 sequences, about 19% seen once, with about 11% in the top ten. As for time point: newly diagnosed GD, antithyroid drugs for less than 3 months. From RNA extracted from PBMCs, the TCR library was made. V lost 2 bases and J 0 bases, leaving 12 bases between the germline ends. In germline, CDR1 is SGHTA, CDR2 FQGNSA. The CDR3 totals 16 residues. The same specimen was also included in a second study, on T cells in Graves' hyperthyroidism and ophthalmopathy. That report adds: For Graves' hyperthyroidism to be stable, ophthalmopathy could not progress within 18 months.

The chain links TRBV7-2 to TRBJ2-3, with a weak D call TRBD2 (7 bases). The material was peripheral blood mononuclear cells (PBMCs), obtained at new diagnosis, from a patient treated with antithyroid drugs. The receptor comes from a woman between 25 and 40 years old with Graves disease. CDR3 DNA sequence: TGTGCCAGCAGCTTATTTCGCGGGGGCAGCACAGATACGCAGTATTTT. The encoded protein is CASSLFRGGSTDTQYF.